The 7 T cell receptor beta chains given below trace back to one sample, sequenced in a study of blood T cell repertoires in COVID-19. TCRdb's table, derived via immunoSEQ multiplex PCR, lists solely in-frame clones and lacks some. Of 250,000 or so clones listed, 83% were seen once; the top ten hold roughly 5.5%. The sequencing input was peripheral blood. All receptors come from a human donor in a cohort sampled during active COVID-19.

The rearrangement links TRBV28 to TRBJ1-2; D is undetermined. CDR1 is MDHEN, CDR2 SYDVKM, per germline. Deletions cut 8 bases from V and 2 bases from J, with 15 bases between. CDR3 length: 14 amino acids. CDR3 protein: CASQQAGGNYGYTF. Here the CDR3 DNA reads TGTGCCAGCCAACAAGCCGGAGGGAACTATGGCTACACCTTC.

V is TRBV5-1 and J is TRBJ1-5, with 7 bases identical to TRBD1. The V and J ends lost 4 bases and 6 bases, in that order; junction bases with no gene match: 7. CDR3 length: 14 residues. Germline V gives CDR1 SGHRS, CDR2 YFSETQ. The CDR3 region has the DNA TGCGCCAGCAGCGTAGGGACAGATAGTCAGCCCCAGCATTTT. It is translated as CASSVGTDSQPQHF.

The chain carries TRBV14 and TRBJ1-4; tentatively, D is TRBD1 (5 bases). Trimming removed 0 bases at V and 12 bases at J, with 17 bases between. Germline-derived CDR1 and CDR2 are SGHDN and FVKESK. The CDR3 runs 15 residues. The DNA of the CDR3 is TGTGCCAGCAGCCAAGAACCCAGGGCTCCCCCTGAACTGTTTTTT. Translation gives CASSQEPRAPPELFF.

This clone turned up a few times. V and J are TRBV5-4 and TRBJ1-1; 8 nucleotides agree with TRBD1. The CDR3 is 17 residues long. J gave up 1 base and V 0 bases, and 8 bases lay outside the gene matches. The V gene's germline CDR1 is SGHNT and CDR2 YYREEE (reference sequence). CDR3 sequence: CASSLGRGQAANTEAFF. Written as DNA, the CDR3 is TGTGCCAGCAGCTTGGGGAGGGGACAGGCGGCGAACACTGAAGCTTTCTTT.

The chain employs TRBV3-1 (or the pseudogene TRBV3-2) and TRBJ1-2; D possibly corresponds to TRBD1 (5 bases). Trimming took off 5 bases at V and 6 bases at J, with 10 bases between the two ends. Germline-derived CDR1 and CDR2 are LGHDT and YNNKEL (reference sequence). The CDR3 extends over 12 amino acids. The CDR3, as DNA: TGTGCCAGCAGCAATCCAGGGCATGGCTACACCTTC. Protein sequence: CASSNPGHGYTF.

This clone was detected only once. The rearrangement links TRBV19 to TRBJ2-1; tentatively, D is TRBD2 (6 bases). This CDR3 region has 15 residues. V lost 6 bases and J 3 bases, leaving 15 bases between the germline ends. CDR1 and CDR2 from the germline V gene are LNHDA and SQIVND (reference sequence). The CDR3 DNA follows: TGTGCCAGTAGCCGCACGGGACTCCTCTACAATGAGCAGTTCTTC. Translation: CASSRTGLLYNEQFF.

J is TRBJ2-1 and V is TRBV27, with 7 bases aligning to TRBD2. The germline gives CDR1 MNHEY, CDR2 SMNVEV (reference sequence). J gave up 8 bases and V 5 bases, and 12 bases lay outside the gene matches. The CDR3 length is 15 residues. The CDR3, as DNA: TGTGCCAGCAGTAGGGCCGGGCTCCGGGGGGATGAGCAGTTCTTC. Translation: CASSRAGLRGDEQFF.